This T cell receptor (beta chain) originates from a study of blood T cell repertoires in COVID-19. The authors' processing: Using reference gene primer amplification, nucleated cell counts were estimated. Clones were read by immunoSEQ multiplex PCR, and TCRdb kept only the in-frame ones, dropping some. The DNA was the basis for D and trimming; V, J and clone size are from that table. The sample consists of roughly 200,000 clones, roughly nine tenths of them appearing once. Cohorts were assigned according to the clinical history that participants reported. Two consecutive negative NP/OP PCR tests, clearance, or resolved symptoms defined Cohort 3 recovery. This clone was seen a single time. The sequencing sample was made of PBMCs or T cells enriched from blood (not recorded which). This clonotype was sampled from a woman in her thirties who had recovered from COVID-19.

Written as DNA, the CDR3 is TGTGCCAGTAGCCTCACCGGGACTAGCGCGGGGAACATTCAGTACTTC. Its protein is CASSLTGTSAGNIQYF. The chain uses TRBV19 and TRBJ2-4, with TRBD2 matching over 10 bases. V was clipped by 6 bases and J by 7 bases; unmatched bases: 12. Germline CDR1 is LNHDA and CDR2 is SQIVND (reference sequence). The CDR3 loop spans 16 amino acids.